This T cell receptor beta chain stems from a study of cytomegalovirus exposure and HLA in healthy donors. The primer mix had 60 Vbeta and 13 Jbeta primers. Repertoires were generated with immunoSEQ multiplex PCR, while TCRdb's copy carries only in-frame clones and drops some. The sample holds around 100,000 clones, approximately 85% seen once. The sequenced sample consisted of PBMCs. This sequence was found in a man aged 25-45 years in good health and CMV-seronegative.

The CDR3 loop reads CASSREQGTGGVTGANVLTF. For the CDR3, the DNA is TGCGCCAGCAGCCGAGAACAAGGGACAGGGGGCGTGACTGGGGCCAACGTCCTGACTTTC. V is TRBV4-3 and J is TRBJ2-6, with TRBD1 matching over 12 bases. The CDR3 consists of 20 residues. J lost 2 bases, V lost 4 bases, and 12 bases had no gene match. The germline V gene encodes CDR1 LGHNA and CDR2 YSLEER.